Given below is one TCR beta chain in context. The data were obtained in a study of PD-L1 blockade in urothelial cancer. Study background: Study patients had been treated with 0 to 3 previous chemotherapy regimens.

Sequencing used immunoSEQ multiplex PCR; TCRdb keeps in-frame clones, though not all of them. The repertoire holds under 100,000 clones, with about 81% as singletons. Germline assignment: CDR1 SGHTA and CDR2 FQGNSA. The CDR3 is 15 residues long. J was trimmed by 8 bases and V by 1 base; bases with no gene match: 3. The receptor was derived from a man between 65 and 80 years old with urothelial cancer. The J gene is TRBJ1-6, the V gene TRBV7-2; 9 bases line up with TRBD1. Sequenced here: PBMCs, sampled around atezolizumab (anti-PD-L1) treatment. Here the CDR3 DNA reads TGTGCCAGCAGCTTAGTGGGACAGGGAGATTCACCCCTCCACTTT. Protein: CASSLVGQGDSPLHF. Full variable domain (outside the CDR3, taken from reference TRBV7-2 and TRBJ1-6): GAGVSQSPSNKVTEKGKDVELRCDPISGHTALYWYRQSLGQGLEFLIYFQGNSAPDKSGLPSDRFSAERTGGSVSTLTIQRTQQEDSAVYLCASSLVGQGDSPLHFGNGTRLTVT.